Sequencing of this T cell receptor (beta chain) was carried out in a study of blood T cell repertoires in COVID-19 (dated by TCRdb to 2018 to 2021). About the full investigation: Collaborator samples came from the United States, Italy and Spain and covered acute and convalescent phases of COVID-19. The prospective study material was composed of cDNA or gDNA derived from T cells, B-cell-depleted T cells, or PBMCs. The dataset comprised deeply sampled blood TCRbeta repertoires from subjects exposed to, actively infected with, or recovered from COVID-19. The repertoires were released in a freely available public database meant as a resource for research on the immune response to SARS-CoV-2. Samples came from the ongoing ImmuneRACE study (first 160 participants) plus 1,254 subjects from 6 global collaborators. The sample metadata nearly always contained a de-identified subject ID, COVID-19 status, age in years and sex. Where available, HLA class I and class II types were obtained from metadata supplied by the sample provider rather than from assay-based typing. Broader findings and caveats from the paper: The quantity of clinical and demographic metadata differed by source and by participant and was supplied without curation.

This clone was recorded a few times. No cognate antigen has been identified for it. Per-nucleotide qualities are absent, and no much larger clonotype sits a single base away. TCRbeta CDR3 regions were amplified from genomic DNA using the immunoSEQ Assay, a bias-controlled multiplex PCR. Regarding the original processing steps: Within the assay, amplification of reference gene primers was used to estimate how many nucleated cells each sample contained. Sequence reads were collapsed and filtered to measure the absolute abundance of every unique TCRbeta CDR3 rearrangement. For each sample, productive Simpson clonality was calculated as the square root of Simpson's diversity index over productive rearrangements. TCRdb re-hosts the immuneACCESS table, in-frame sequences only. Its copies lack some clones; in the studies checked, an unresolved V gene accounts for under half of them, and the cause for the rest is not known. The V and J calls and the clone size are those of that table, but D and trimming were determined from the DNA. This sample holds 150,000 or so clones; just under 85% were observed only once. The ten largest clones add up to less than 30% of the sample.

Whole blood was collected in K2EDTA tubes by collaborating institutions according to the institutions' own protocols. For TCRbeta analysis, collaborators shipped samples as frozen whole blood, isolated PBMCs, or DNA extracted from either of those sample types. The germline V gene gives CDR1 as SGDLS and CDR2 as YYNGEE. Trimming leaves V shorter by 4 bases and J shorter by 1 base, with the junction holding 5 bases beyond the gene matches. The CDR3 goes from the cysteine to the phenylalanine over 15 residues. The CDR3 DNA has 45 bases and is translated from base 1. The rearrangement combines TRBV9 with TRBJ2-3; a stretch of 8 junction bases matches TRBD1. The receptor was isolated from an older woman with acute or convalescent COVID-19. Sequencing input: peripheral blood. The DNA sequence reads TGTGCCAGCAGCTTGACAGGGGCCGGCACAGATACGCAGTATTTT. It translates as CASSLTGAGTDTQYF.